The 11 T cell receptor beta chains below were found in one sample sequenced in a study of shared T cell receptors in the human thymus. Sequencing used immunoSEQ multiplex PCR; TCRdb keeps in-frame clones, though not all of them. The sample has 500,000 to 850,000 clones, around 87% seen once; the top ten hold just under 0.0095%. This sample also appeared in a second study, on human thymus T cells.

Source material: thymocytes. All receptors derive from a boy in the first two years of life with a congenital heart defect.

The V gene is TRBV28, the J gene TRBJ1-3; D gene unclear. Germline V CDR1 and CDR2: MDHEN, SYDVKM. Trimming stripped 6 bases from V and 2 bases from J, with 5 bases between. The CDR3 runs to 12 residues. CDR3 protein: CASRTTGNTIYF. CDR3 nucleotide sequence: TGTGCCAGCAGGACAACTGGAAACACCATATATTTT.

The V and J genes are TRBV6-5 and TRBJ1-2, with 9 positions matching TRBD1. Germline lookup yields CDR1 MNHEY and CDR2 SVGAGI. The CDR3 runs 12 residues. The junction had 4 bases not matched to a gene; V was cut back by 6 bases and J by 8 bases. CDR3 sequence (DNA): TGTGCCAGCAGGGCACAGGGGGCGGGCTACACCTTC. Translating it yields CASRAQGAGYTF.

The chain joins TRBV29-1 to TRBJ2-7, with 12 bases lining up with TRBD1. CDR3 length equals 13 residues. CDR1 is SQVTM and CDR2 is ANQGSEA in the germline V gene. Trimming at V came to 4 bases and at J to 6 bases, leaving 4 bases not matched to a gene. In DNA, the CDR3 is TGCAGCGTTGTGGGACAGGGGGCGGGCGAGCAGTACTTC. Its protein is CSVVGQGAGEQYF.

V and J are TRBV13 and TRBJ1-2; 8 positions match TRBD1. CDR1 and CDR2 (germline): PRHDT, FYEKMQ (reference sequence). With V trimmed by 0 bases and J by 5 bases, 8 bases remained unmatched. The CDR3 totals 16 residues. CDR3 amino acids: CASSLGQGASGYGYTF. The CDR3 nucleotides read TGTGCCAGCAGCTTAGGCCAGGGGGCGTCAGGGTATGGCTACACCTTC.

This rearrangement joins TRBV6-1 to TRBJ2-3, with TRBD1 matching over 9 bases. CDR3 length equals 14 residues. Germline V gene lookup returns CDR1 MNHNS and CDR2 SASEGT. The J segment lost 2 bases and the V segment lost 8 bases, leaving 5 bases of the junction unmatched. The chain's CDR3 is CASVRDRVTDTQYF. Written as DNA, the CDR3 is TGTGCCAGCGTAAGGGACAGGGTCACAGATACGCAGTATTTT.

The chain is built from TRBV7-2 and TRBJ1-5, with TRBD1 matching 7 bases. The CDR3 loop spans 13 amino acids. CDR1 and CDR2 from the germline V gene are SGHTA and FQGNSA. V lost 1 base to trimming and J lost 7 bases; unmatched junction nucleotides: 1. CDR3 DNA sequence: TGTGCCAGCAGCTTAGAACAGGGGCAGCCCCAGCATTTT. This translates into CASSLEQGQPQHF.

The J gene is TRBJ1-5, the V gene TRBV28, with TRBD1 as a possible D gene (6 bases). Germline V lookup: CDR1 MDHEN, CDR2 SYDVKM. The CDR3 is made up of 20 amino acids. V lost 1 base and J lost 1, with 23 bases in between. The DNA for the CDR3 is TGTGCCAGCAGTTTATTACAGGGAACTATTGGAAAGAAGAGCAATCAGCCCCAGCATTTT. Protein product: CASSLLQGTIGKKSNQPQHF.

The chain links TRBV11-1 to TRBJ2-7; no reliable D call. V dropped 3 bases and J dropped 1 base, with 16 bases sitting between them. CDR1 and CDR2 from the germline V gene are SGHAT and FQDESV (reference sequence). The length of the CDR3 is 16 residues. The CDR3 spells CASSFEADPLSYEQYF. In nucleotides, the CDR3 is TGTGCCAGCAGCTTTGAGGCCGACCCTCTTTCCTACGAGCAGTACTTC.

The chain joins TRBV28 to TRBJ2-7, with D unresolved. V shed 8 bases and J shed 0 bases, with 11 bases lying between them. Germline CDR1 is MDHEN and CDR2 is SYDVKM. The CDR3 runs to 13 residues. CDR3 sequence: CASRAPYSYEQYF. DNA for the CDR3: TGTGCCAGCCGCGCGCCCTACTCCTACGAGCAGTACTTC.

This clone was observed a handful of times. The chain has TRBV7-6 and TRBJ2-7, with 14 bases lining up with TRBD2. This CDR3 region has 18 residues. In germline, CDR1 is SGHVS, CDR2 FNYEAQ. J gave up 3 bases and V 1 base, and 8 bases lay outside the gene matches. The CDR3 protein is CASSLGTSGGSDIYEQYF. The CDR3 region has the DNA TGTGCCAGCAGCTTAGGGACTAGCGGGGGGTCGGATATCTACGAGCAGTACTTC. Filled out from reference TRBV7-6 and TRBJ2-7, the complete variable domain reads GAGVSQSPRYKVTKRGQDVALRCDPISGHVSLYWYRQALGQGPEFLTYFNYEAQQDKSGLPNDRFSAERPEGSISTLTIQRTEQRDSAMYRCASSLGTSGGSDIYEQYFGPGTRLTVT.

The gene calls are TRBV21-1 and TRBJ1-5; TRBD1, the D gene given by the table, was not confirmed from the DNA. TRBV21-1 is annotated as a pseudogene. CDR3 length: 16 residues. CDR3 amino acids: CASSKVWGHSNQPQHF. Here the CDR3 DNA reads TGTGCCAGCAGCAAAGTGTGGGGACACAGCAATCAGCCCCAGCATTTT.